The present entry profiles one T cell receptor (beta chain) with its context. Its target is unknown. PBMCs stemmed from about 9.7 ml fresh peripheral blood. Germline trimming cut 6 bases from V and 3 bases from J; bases unmatched to any gene: 4. Germline CDR1 reads MNHNS; CDR2 reads SASEGT. The length of the CDR3 is 13 residues. The data stem from a study of T cells in Graves' hyperthyroidism and ophthalmopathy. Study-wide results and caveats: Among clonotypes expanded in thyroid above 0.001, most were also found in blood. The model made its ophthalmopathy prediction, and onset followed a median approximately 7 months later.

The investigators amplified TCR beta CDR3 regions from RNA transcripts. RT-PCR in the first round (using the HTBI primer set) targeted the TCR CDR3. TCRdb fed the multiplex PCR reads into MiXCR, producing one record per CDR3 protein. The sample lists hundreds of thousands of distinct CDR3 sequences, around 20% occurring once. This TCR was sampled from a young man with Graves' ophthalmopathy. Material for sequencing was blood. The V and J genes are TRBV6-1 and TRBJ2-7, with TRBD1 matching over 8 bases. The DNA of the CDR3 is TGTGCCAGCAGGCTGACAGGGGACTACGAGCAGTACTTC. Translation gives CASRLTGDYEQYF.